The rows below give T cell receptor beta chains drawn from one sample of a study of early T cells in non-severe SARS-CoV-2 infection. TCRdb re-analysed the 5' RACE reads in MiXCR, keeping a single row per CDR3 protein. The sample lists 50,000 to 65,000 distinct CDR3 sequences; around 20% were seen once. The sample here was whole blood, taken at baseline. These TCRs come from an adult who was a healthcare worker with PCR-confirmed SARS-CoV-2 infection or an uninfected control (not recorded which). The CDR3 runs from the conserved cysteine through the conserved F or W. The order of the fields is V gene, clone size, CDR3 length, J gene, CDR3 protein. The size entry is marked missing in some rows and otherwise reads once, few, many or a size class.

v_gene: TRBV7-9; abundance: few; len: 15; j_gene: TRBJ1-3; CDR3aa: CASSLPSGAGNTIYF
v_gene: TRBV7-6; abundance: -; len: 13; j_gene: TRBJ1-1; CDR3aa: CASSLFQNTEAFF
v_gene: TRBV18; abundance: few; len: 16; j_gene: TRBJ2-1; CDR3aa: CASSPKGGTAYNEQFF
v_gene: TRBV5-1; abundance: -; len: 15; j_gene: TRBJ1-4; CDR3aa: CASTREGLENEKLFF
v_gene: TRBV20-1; abundance: -; len: 14; j_gene: TRBJ1-2; CDR3aa: CSAQTGTGNYGYTF
v_gene: TRBV30; abundance: -; len: 11; j_gene: TRBJ1-2; CDR3aa: CAWNRDYGYTF
v_gene: TRBV6-4; abundance: -; len: 13; j_gene: TRBJ1-1; CDR3aa: CASSFRAGTEAFF
v_gene: TRBV12-3/TRBV12-4; abundance: few; len: 15; j_gene: TRBJ1-5; CDR3aa: CASSRGPDQNQPQHF
v_gene: TRBV14; abundance: many; len: 16; j_gene: TRBJ2-1; CDR3aa: CASSQESARPRDEQFF
v_gene: TRBV4-3; abundance: -; len: 14; j_gene: TRBJ2-7; CDR3aa: CASSQSQGFYEQYF
v_gene: TRBV20-1; abundance: few; len: 12; j_gene: TRBJ1-2; CDR3aa: CSAEGHRYGYTF
v_gene: TRBV29-1; abundance: -; len: 13; j_gene: TRBJ2-4; CDR3aa: CSVTDRAKNIQYF
v_gene: TRBV12-3/TRBV12-4; abundance: few; len: 13; j_gene: TRBJ1-5; CDR3aa: CASSQGLSQPQHF
v_gene: TRBV18; abundance: -; len: 14; j_gene: TRBJ2-3; CDR3aa: CASSNRGGTDTQYF
v_gene: TRBV28; abundance: few; len: 15; j_gene: TRBJ1-3; CDR3aa: CASSLWATSGNTIYF
v_gene: TRBV7-8; abundance: -; len: 23; j_gene: TRBJ2-7; CDR3aa: CASSLNRGPTLTKASGPPYEQYF
v_gene: TRBV29-1; abundance: -; len: 15; j_gene: TRBJ2-3; CDR3aa: CSARTGGSGTDTQYF
v_gene: TRBV7-2; abundance: -; len: 15; j_gene: TRBJ1-2; CDR3aa: CASSLQGTGPYGYTF
v_gene: TRBV6-1; abundance: many; len: 13; j_gene: TRBJ2-3; CDR3aa: CATPGQFADTQYF
v_gene: TRBV3-1; abundance: -; len: 15; j_gene: TRBJ2-7; CDR3aa: CASSQKSGAVAEQYF
v_gene: TRBV10-1; abundance: -; len: 13; j_gene: TRBJ1-1; CDR3aa: CASSEKVNTEAFF
v_gene: TRBV12-3/TRBV12-4; abundance: few; len: 13; j_gene: TRBJ2-7; CDR3aa: CASSFSGTGEQYF
v_gene: TRBV21-1; abundance: few; len: 14; j_gene: TRBJ1-1; CDR3aa: CASSRQGQNTEAFF
v_gene: TRBV30; abundance: -; len: 12; j_gene: TRBJ1-1; CDR3aa: CALKPDRKRAFF
v_gene: TRBV18; abundance: -; len: 14; j_gene: TRBJ2-7; CDR3aa: CASSPRARTYEQYF
v_gene: TRBV5-1; abundance: many; len: 15; j_gene: TRBJ1-1; CDR3aa: CASSLASTTSRLAFF
v_gene: TRBV11-2; abundance: few; len: 14; j_gene: TRBJ2-7; CDR3aa: CASSPRTSGNEQYF
v_gene: TRBV7-8; abundance: many; len: 15; j_gene: TRBJ1-1; CDR3aa: CASSLGGQLNTEAFF
v_gene: TRBV5-4; abundance: -; len: 16; j_gene: TRBJ2-1; CDR3aa: CASSSPTSGRTDEQFF
v_gene: TRBV7-9; abundance: few; len: 14; j_gene: TRBJ1-2; CDR3aa: CASSLGQGALGYTF
v_gene: TRBV4-2; abundance: -; len: 14; j_gene: TRBJ1-2; CDR3aa: CASSHRGQGYGYTF
v_gene: TRBV13; abundance: few; len: 14; j_gene: TRBJ2-2; CDR3aa: CASRGLQNTGELFF
v_gene: TRBV7-9; abundance: many; len: 16; j_gene: TRBJ2-2; CDR3aa: CASSLGTSGNTGELFF
v_gene: TRBV29-1; abundance: many; len: 12; j_gene: TRBJ2-2; CDR3aa: CSATSGTGELFF
v_gene: TRBV29-1; abundance: -; len: 12; j_gene: TRBJ2-7; CDR3aa: CSVRDGAWEQYF
v_gene: TRBV10-3; abundance: many; len: 11; j_gene: TRBJ2-1; CDR3aa: CAISQGNEQFF
v_gene: TRBV5-1; abundance: -; len: 13; j_gene: TRBJ1-4; CDR3aa: CASTDGLNEKLFF
v_gene: TRBV12-3/TRBV12-4; abundance: few; len: 16; j_gene: TRBJ2-3; CDR3aa: CASSSGAKTGTDTQYF
v_gene: TRBV5-1; abundance: few; len: 15; j_gene: TRBJ2-7; CDR3aa: CASSLGDSPAYEQYF
v_gene: TRBV28; abundance: few; len: 10; j_gene: TRBJ2-3; CDR3aa: CASGLDTQYF
v_gene: TRBV29-1; abundance: -; len: 13; j_gene: TRBJ2-5; CDR3aa: CSVEEWAGETQYF
v_gene: TRBV29-1; abundance: few; len: 13; j_gene: TRBJ1-2; CDR3aa: CSTQTEANYGYTF
v_gene: TRBV12-3/TRBV12-4; abundance: -; len: 13; j_gene: TRBJ1-4; CDR3aa: CASSSRGGGKLFF
v_gene: TRBV4-2; abundance: -; len: 16; j_gene: TRBJ2-1; CDR3aa: CASSQPTSGSYNEQFF